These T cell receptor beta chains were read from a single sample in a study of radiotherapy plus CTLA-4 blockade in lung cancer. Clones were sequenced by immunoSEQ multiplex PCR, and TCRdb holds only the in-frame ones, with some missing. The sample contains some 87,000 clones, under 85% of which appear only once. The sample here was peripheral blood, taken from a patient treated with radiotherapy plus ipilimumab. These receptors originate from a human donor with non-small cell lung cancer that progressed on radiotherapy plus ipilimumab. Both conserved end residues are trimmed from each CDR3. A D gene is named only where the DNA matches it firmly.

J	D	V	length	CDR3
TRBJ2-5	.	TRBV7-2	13	ASSPRDFLEETQY
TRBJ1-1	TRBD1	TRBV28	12	ASTQTGRNTEAF
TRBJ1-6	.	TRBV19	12	ASSIGTDNSPLH
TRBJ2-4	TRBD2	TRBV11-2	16	ASSLVGAGGLAKNIQY
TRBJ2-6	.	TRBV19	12	ASIGTSGANVLT
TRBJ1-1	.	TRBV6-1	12	ATLKVGGYTEAF
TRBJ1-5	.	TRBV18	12	ASSPGTSNQPQH
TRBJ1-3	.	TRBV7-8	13	ASSLASDSGNTIY
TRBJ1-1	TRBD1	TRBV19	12	ASSTGGLNTEAF
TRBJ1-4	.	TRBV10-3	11	AISGTRDEKLF
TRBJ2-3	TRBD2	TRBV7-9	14	ASSAPTSRSTDTQY
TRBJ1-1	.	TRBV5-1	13	ASSLSQVVGGKAF
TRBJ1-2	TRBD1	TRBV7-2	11	ASSSDRAYGYT
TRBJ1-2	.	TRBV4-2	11	ASSQTENYGYT
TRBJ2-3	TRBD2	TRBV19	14	ASSDRASGGTDTQY
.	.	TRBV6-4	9	ASGDTYEQY
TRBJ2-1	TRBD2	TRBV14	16	ASSKLAGAPILYNEQF
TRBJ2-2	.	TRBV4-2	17	ASSQASHTRGSVTGELF
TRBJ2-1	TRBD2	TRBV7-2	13	ASSLASGAVNEQF
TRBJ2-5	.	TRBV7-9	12	ASSLLALGQTQY
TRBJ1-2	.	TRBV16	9	ASSRKYGYT
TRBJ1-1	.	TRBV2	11	ASSGDLAKEAF
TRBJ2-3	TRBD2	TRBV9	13	ASSGSAGGPVAQY
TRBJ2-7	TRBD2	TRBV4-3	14	ASSQRGSGSYNEQY
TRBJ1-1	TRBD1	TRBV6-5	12	ASSLDRGYSGAF
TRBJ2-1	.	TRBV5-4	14	ASSLVPGSSYNEQF
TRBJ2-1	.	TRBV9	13	ASSVRVDLWNEQF
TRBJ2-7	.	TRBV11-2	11	ASSFSLEVEQY
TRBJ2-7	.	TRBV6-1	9	ASSVGGEQY
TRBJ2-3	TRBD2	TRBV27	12	ASSLGLAGALQY
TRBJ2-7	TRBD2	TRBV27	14	ASNPRKAGPSYEQY
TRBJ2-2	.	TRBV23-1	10	ASSPGSGELF
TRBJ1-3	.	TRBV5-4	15	ASSLGGGISSGNTIY
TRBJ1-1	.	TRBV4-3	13	ASSQARISNTEAF
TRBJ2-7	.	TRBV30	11	AWNRLASYEQY
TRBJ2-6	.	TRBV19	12	ASTRGGGANVLT
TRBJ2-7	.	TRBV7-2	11	ASSFGGADEQY
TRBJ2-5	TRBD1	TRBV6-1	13	ASSALQGAQETQY
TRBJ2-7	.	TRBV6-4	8	ATPPLEQY
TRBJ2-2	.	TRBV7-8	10	ASSLDLGELF
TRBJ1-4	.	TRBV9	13	ASSVGGTQGEKLF
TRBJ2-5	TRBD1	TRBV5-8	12	ASSQDRVVKTQY
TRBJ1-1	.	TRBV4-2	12	ASSQDRVDTEAF
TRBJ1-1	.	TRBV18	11	ASSSTGPPEAF
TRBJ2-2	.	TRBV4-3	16	ASSQDPPGWQNTGELF
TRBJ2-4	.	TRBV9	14	ASSVGGGQGLNIQY
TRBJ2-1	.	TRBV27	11	ASSFHDSNEQF
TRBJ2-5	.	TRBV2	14	ASSDGRRGPQETQY
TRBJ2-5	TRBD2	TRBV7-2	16	ASSPFGTSGGAGETQY
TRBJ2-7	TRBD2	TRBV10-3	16	AISARGASGGISYEQY
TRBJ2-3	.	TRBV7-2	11	ASGRQNTDTQY
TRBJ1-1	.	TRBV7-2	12	ASSLAAGNTEAF